This TCR beta chain was sequenced in a study of metastatic and nonmetastatic thyroid tumors. Germline V gene data show CDR1 as MNHNS and CDR2 as SASEGT. With 7 bases removed from V and 2 bases from J, the gap between germline ends came to 15 bases. The CDR3 is made up of 15 amino acids. Until they underwent thyroid surgery, no patient had received any treatment. Authors' processing steps: In papillary thyroid cancer, a distant-metastasis classifier was built using CDR3 differences across clinicopathological groups. MiXCR re-clonotyped the PCR reads for TCRdb. The V and J calls shown here were made by TCRdb, not taken from the authors' results. The table lists around 28,000 clones, more than 25% of them singletons.

The chain joins TRBV6-1 to TRBJ2-1; no definite D call. The TCR was taken from a female donor with papillary thyroid cancer or a benign thyroid nodule (not recorded which). Some clones in this sample may be carry-over from other donors' samples. Material for sequencing was blood. This CDR3 is CASTTTTSTYNEQFF. The DNA for the CDR3 is TGTGCCAGCACCACAACAACGAGCACCTACAATGAGCAGTTCTTC.